One and the same sample provided the 14 T cell receptor beta chains below, sequenced in a study of blood T cell repertoires in COVID-19. TCRdb's copy holds only in-frame clones and misses some; the assay was immunoSEQ multiplex PCR. The repertoire has 260,000 or so clones, roughly 81% of them found once; the top ten carry roughly 8%. Sequencing was carried out using peripheral blood. The receptors stem from a woman aged 80 or over with COVID-19, enrolled during active disease.

This chain uses TRBV30 with TRBJ1-1, with D possibly TRBD1 on 6 matching bases. V was shortened by 3 bases and J by 1 base, with 9 bases between the two germline ends. The germline V gene has CDR1 GTSNPN and CDR2 SVGIG (reference sequence). The CDR3 has 13 amino acids. This CDR3 is CAWSGGQNTEAFF. The DNA for the CDR3 is TGTGCCTGGAGCGGGGGGCAGAACACTGAAGCTTTCTTT.

This chain connects TRBV6-6 to TRBJ1-2; tentatively, D is TRBD1 (5 bases). This CDR3 is 12 amino acids long. V lost 7 bases to trimming and J lost 6 bases, with 12 bases between them. Germline V gene lookup returns CDR1 MNHNY and CDR2 SVGAGI (reference sequence). CDR3 amino acids: CASTLGGDGYTF. The CDR3 coding sequence is TGTGCCAGCACCCTGGGGGGGGATGGCTACACCTTC.

This clone was recorded once. The rearrangement joins TRBV30 to TRBJ1-5; D gene unclear. Per the germline V gene, CDR1 is GTSNPN and CDR2 is SVGIG (reference sequence). The CDR3 totals 13 residues. The ends were cut back, 0 bases at V and 9 bases at J, with 12 bases in the middle. The CDR3 loop reads CAWSVEVGRPQHF. CDR3 DNA sequence: TGTGCCTGGAGTGTGGAGGTGGGGAGGCCCCAGCATTTT.

J is TRBJ2-7 and V is TRBV3-1 (or the pseudogene TRBV3-2); maybe TRBD1 (6 bases). Trimming cost V 0 bases and J 0 bases, with 12 bases left between them. CDR3 size: 16 residues. In germline, CDR1 is LGHDT, CDR2 YNNKEL (reference sequence). CDR3 protein: CASSQEGNRVSYEQYF. Here the CDR3 DNA reads TGTGCCAGCAGCCAAGAGGGGAACAGGGTCTCCTACGAGCAGTACTTC.

This clone was detected a few times. The gene calls are TRBV28 and TRBJ2-7, with D possibly matching TRBD1 (5 bases). Per germline, CDR1 MDHEN and CDR2 SYDVKM. This CDR3 has 13 residues. The V end was cut by 3 bases, the J end by 4 bases, with 10 bases between. This CDR3 is CASSFSGRYEQYF. The CDR3 region has the DNA TGTGCCAGCAGTTTCTCAGGGCGATACGAGCAGTACTTC.

In this sample, this clone turned up many times. This rearrangement joins TRBV5-5 to TRBJ2-2; TRBD2 matches 10 bases. With 4 bases clipped from V and 6 bases from J, the junction kept 6 bases outside the gene matches. The CDR3 has 15 residues. CDR1 and CDR2 (germline): SGHKS, YYEKEE (reference sequence). In DNA form, the CDR3 reads TGTGCCAGCAGCCCGGCCGGGACTAGCGCCGGGGAGCTGTTTTTT. Translation gives CASSPAGTSAGELFF. The whole variable domain, remainder taken from reference TRBV5-5 and TRBJ2-2, is DAGVTQSPTHLIKTRGQQVTLRCSPISGHKSVSWYQQVLGQGPQFIFQYYEKEERGRGNFPDRFSARQFPNYSSELNVNALLLGDSALYLCASSPAGTSAGELFFGEGSRLTVL.

The chain combines TRBV9 with TRBJ1-1; D ambiguous. This CDR3 comprises 13 residues. Germline lookup yields CDR1 SGDLS and CDR2 YYNGEE. The V gene lost 4 bases and the J gene lost 1 base, with 8 bases spanning the gap. The CDR3 spells CASSPTGNTEAFF. The CDR3 DNA reads TGTGCCAGCAGCCCGACTGGGAACACTGAAGCTTTCTTT.

There are a few counts of this clone. The chain has TRBV3-1 (or the pseudogene TRBV3-2) and TRBJ1-5; 11 bases align to TRBD1. V shed 6 bases, J shed 7 bases, and the junction held 11 bases outside the gene matches. The CDR3 runs to 16 residues. Germline V gene sequence: CDR1 LGHDT, CDR2 YNNKEL (reference sequence). The CDR3 DNA is TGTGCCAGCAGGCCCTGGACAGGGGGCGTTTTGCAGCCCCAGCATTTT. The encoded protein is CASRPWTGGVLQPQHF.

V usage is TRBV28 and J usage is TRBJ1-2, with D possibly being TRBD1 (5 bases). V was shortened by 6 bases and J by 3 bases, with 17 bases between the two germline ends. This CDR3 has 15 amino acids. Germline-derived CDR1 and CDR2 are MDHEN and SYDVKM. The CDR3 DNA sequence: TGTGCCAGCAGCCCCCCCGCTCGGGGGGACTATGGCTACACCTTC. Its translation: CASSPPARGDYGYTF.

This chain links TRBV18 with TRBJ2-1; D may be TRBD2 (7 bases). The ends were cut back, 3 bases at V and 6 bases at J, with 18 bases in the middle. Germline CDR1 is KGHSH and CDR2 is LQKENI. CDR3 length: 16 amino acids. CDR3: CASSPLRGPPSNEQFF. CDR3 sequence (DNA): TGTGCCAGCTCACCGTTGCGGGGGCCCCCCTCCAATGAGCAGTTCTTC.

The gene calls are TRBV6-6 and TRBJ2-3; the D is unclear. CDR3 size: 11 residues. The germline V gene has CDR1 MNHNY and CDR2 SVGAGI (reference sequence). Deletions cut 6 bases from V and 7 bases from J, with 8 bases between. In DNA, the CDR3 is TGTGCCAGCAGCCTAGAGAATACGCAGTATTTT. This gives the protein CASSLENTQYF.

Here the CDR3 DNA reads TGTGCCAGTACTAAGGGGCCTAGCTCCTACGAGCAGTACTTC. This gives the protein CASTKGPSSYEQYF. The chain has TRBV6-5 and TRBJ2-7, with D perhaps matching TRBD1 (5 bases). CDR3 length: 14 amino acids. Per germline, CDR1 MNHEY and CDR2 SVGAGI. V lost 9 bases to trimming and J lost 0 bases, with 15 bases between them.

This chain links TRBV5-5 with TRBJ2-5; 10 bases fit TRBD1. Germline CDR1 reads SGHKS; CDR2 reads YYEKEE (reference sequence). There are 15 residues in the CDR3. Trimming at V came to 3 bases and at J to 7 bases, leaving 9 bases not matched to a gene. The CDR3 loop reads CASSSSGQGEGTQYF. Here the CDR3 DNA reads TGTGCCAGCAGCTCGAGTGGACAGGGGGAGGGGACCCAGTACTTC.

The chain is built from TRBV5-4 and TRBJ2-5, with TRBD1 identical over 8 bases. The CDR3 consists of 14 residues. J gave up 1 base and V 4 bases, and 3 bases lay outside the gene matches. From germline, CDR1 is SGHNT and CDR2 YYREEE (reference sequence). The CDR3 here is CASSRTGPQETQYF. CDR3 sequence (DNA): TGTGCCAGCAGCCGGACAGGGCCCCAAGAGACCCAGTACTTC.